This paragraph covers one T cell receptor (beta chain) sequence. Per the study methods: Estimated nucleated cell counts came from reference gene primer amplification. The protocol was immunoSEQ multiplex PCR, while the TCRdb copy is restricted to in-frame clones and leaves out a portion. The V and J calls and the clone size are those of that table, but D and trimming were determined from the DNA. Among 270,000 or so clones, 75% to 90% were seen once, and the ten largest hold 0.9% to 1%. Trimming pared 4 bases from V and 0 bases from J, leaving 15 bases between. The CDR3 contains 16 residues. CDR1 is GTSNPN, CDR2 SVGIG, per germline (reference sequence). This sample is part of a study of blood T cell repertoires in COVID-19. Study background: Sites in the United States, Italy and Spain provided acute and convalescent COVID-19 samples. T cells, B-cell-depleted T cells, or PBMCs supplied cDNA or gDNA.

The J gene is TRBJ2-2, the V gene TRBV30; D is ambiguous. Sequences were obtained from peripheral blood. The source is a woman aged 40 to 50 who had recovered from COVID-19. The CDR3 sequence: CAWTPDSKSNTGELFF. CDR3 coding DNA: TGTGCCTGGACCCCAGACTCAAAATCGAACACCGGGGAGCTGTTTTTT.